Described below is a single TCR beta chain sequence and its context. Its antigen is unknown. This sample is drawn from a study of CD8+ T cells in alopecia areata. Study background: Those treated were given oral tofacitinib at 5 to 10 mg twice daily. Study results and limitations: Especially in alopecia totalis/universalis, lesional scalp showed greater clonality than normal scalp did.

Germline V CDR1 and CDR2: LGHNA, YNFKEQ. This CDR3 is 13 amino acids long. V dropped 0 bases and J dropped 7 bases, with 7 bases sitting between them. After isolation, RNA underwent reverse transcription to generate cDNA as the sequencing template. TCRdb keeps only in-frame clones here, not all; method: immunoSEQ multiplex PCR. Among approximately 89,000 clones, 35% to 45% were seen once, and the ten largest hold under 0.9%. Sequenced sample: CD4+ T cells sorted from blood. The source is a human donor with alopecia areata. V and J are TRBV4-2 and TRBJ2-1, with D unclear. The CDR3 reads CASSQDVGNEQFF. CDR3 nucleotide sequence: TGTGCCAGCAGCCAAGATGTGGGGAATGAGCAGTTCTTC.